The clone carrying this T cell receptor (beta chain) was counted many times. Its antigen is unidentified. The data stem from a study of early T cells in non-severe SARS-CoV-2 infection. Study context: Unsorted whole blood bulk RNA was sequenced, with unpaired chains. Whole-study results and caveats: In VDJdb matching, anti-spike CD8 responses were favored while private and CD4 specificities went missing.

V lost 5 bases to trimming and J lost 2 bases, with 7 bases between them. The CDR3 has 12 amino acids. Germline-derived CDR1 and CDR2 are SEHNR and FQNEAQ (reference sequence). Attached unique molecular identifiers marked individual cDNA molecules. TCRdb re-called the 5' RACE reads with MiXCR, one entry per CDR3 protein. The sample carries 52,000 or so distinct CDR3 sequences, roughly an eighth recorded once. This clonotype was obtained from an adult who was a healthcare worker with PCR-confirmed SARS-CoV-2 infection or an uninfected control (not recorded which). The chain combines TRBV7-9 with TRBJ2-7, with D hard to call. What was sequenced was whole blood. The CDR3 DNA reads TGTGCCAGCAGCACCCACCCCTACGAGCAGTACTTC. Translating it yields CASSTHPYEQYF.